One sample yielded the 25 T cell receptor beta chains listed below, sequenced in a study of identical twins. TCRdb processed the 5' RACE reads anew with MiXCR; each CDR3 protein has one entry. This sample has about 1.7 million distinct CDR3 sequences; 25% to 35% occur once, and the top ten carry 0.25% to 0.3%. The sample consisted of cord blood. The source is a newborn girl in good health.

This rearrangement joins TRBV6-1 to TRBJ2-3; D unresolved. CDR1 MNHNS and CDR2 SASEGT come from the germline V gene. The V and J ends lost 6 bases and 3 bases respectively, with 13 bases between them. The CDR3 covers 14 residues. CDR3 amino acids: CASSRPDPTDTQYF. CDR3 in DNA: TGTGCCAGCAGCCGCCCTGACCCTACAGATACGCAGTATTTT.

The chain combines TRBV10-3 with TRBJ2-1, with unresolved D. The CDR3 totals 17 residues. Per the germline V gene, CDR1 is ENHRY and CDR2 is SYGVKD. The V and J ends lost 5 bases and 7 bases respectively, with 24 bases between them. CDR3 protein: CAISLFQIPSNFNEQFF. DNA for the CDR3: TGTGCCATCAGTTTATTTCAGATTCCCTCAAACTTTAATGAGCAGTTCTTC.

The V and J genes are TRBV5-5 and TRBJ1-1; tentative D call: TRBD1 (6 bases). The CDR3 contains 16 residues. Germline V gives CDR1 SGHKS, CDR2 YYEKEE (reference sequence). Trimming cost V 7 bases and J 3 bases, with 22 bases left between them. For the CDR3, the DNA is TGTGCCAGCTCAGTCTTGGGGGCGGGGTATTACACTGAAGCTTTCTTT. Amino acids: CASSVLGAGYYTEAFF.

The rearrangement uses TRBV10-2 and TRBJ2-4; 7 nucleotides match TRBD2. The CDR3 contains 16 residues. J was trimmed by 3 bases and V by 5 bases; bases with no gene match: 10. Germline V lookup: CDR1 WSHSY, CDR2 SAAADI. CDR3 residues: CASSYRAGEGKNIQYF. The CDR3 nucleotides read TGCGCCAGCAGTTATAGGGCGGGGGAAGGCAAAAACATTCAGTACTTC.

In DNA form, the CDR3 reads TGTGCCAGCAGTTTACAATCTGGAAACACCATATATTTT. Translated, it gives CASSLQSGNTIYF. The rearrangement joins TRBV27 to TRBJ1-3; D is unclear. Trimming cost V 2 bases and J 1 base, with 3 bases left between them. Germline V gives CDR1 MNHEY, CDR2 SMNVEV (reference sequence). There are 13 residues in the CDR3.

This clonotype has only a few counts. This sequence joins TRBV7-9 and TRBJ2-4; D may be TRBD2 (5 bases). CDR1 SEHNR and CDR2 FQNEAQ come from the germline V gene (reference sequence). The V end lost 5 bases, the J end lost 6 bases, and 14 bases lay between the germline ends. The CDR3 runs 14 residues. The CDR3 region is CASSNLTRGNIQYF. DNA for the CDR3: TGTGCCAGCAGCAACCTAACTCGGGGAAACATTCAGTACTTC.

This clonotype was seen ten or more times. CDR3 sequence reads: CATSAGASGTQYF. The CDR3 region has the DNA TGTGCCACCAGTGCGGGAGCAAGTGGTACGCAGTATTTT. The V and J genes are TRBV24-1 and TRBJ2-3, with a weak D call TRBD2 (6 bases). This CDR3 spans 13 amino acids. Germline-derived CDR1 and CDR2 are KGHDR and SFDVKD. Trimming removed 5 bases from V and 8 bases from J, with 13 bases in between.

A remark on this clonotype: A much larger clone lies a single base off, so this may be a read error. This chain joins TRBV29-1 and TRBJ2-1; tentatively, D is TRBD2 (5 bases). The V end lost 0 bases, the J end lost 6 bases, and 15 bases lay between the germline ends. Germline CDR1 is SQVTM and CDR2 is ANQGSEA. The CDR3 sequence is 15 residues long. The CDR3 sequence is CSVEDRGSSANEQFF. DNA of the CDR3: TGCAGCGTTGAAGATAGAGGTAGTAGCGCCAATGAGCAGTTCTTC.

J is TRBJ2-1 and V is TRBV19; 10 bases agree with TRBD2. J lost 8 bases, V lost 9 bases, and 10 bases had no gene match. Germline-derived CDR1 and CDR2 are LNHDA and SQIVND (reference sequence). The CDR3 consists of 14 residues. The CDR3 reads CARTLAGVKHEQFF. CDR3 in DNA: TGTGCCAGGACCCTAGCGGGAGTTAAACATGAGCAGTTCTTC. The full variable domain, its missing parts supplied by reference TRBV19 and TRBJ2-1, is DGGITQSPKYLFRKEGQNVTLSCEQNLNHDAMYWYRQDPGQGLRLIYYSQIVNDFQKGDIAEGYSVSREKKESFPLTVTSAQKNPTAFYLCARTLAGVKHEQFFGPGTRLTVL.

The sample holds a few counts of this clonotype. The V gene is TRBV9, the J gene TRBJ2-3; the match to TRBD2 covers 11 bases. The CDR3 has 15 residues. J gave up 6 bases and V 0 bases, and 3 bases lay outside the gene matches. In germline, CDR1 is SGDLS, CDR2 YYNGEE. Here the CDR3 reads CASSVGGLAVDTQYF. The CDR3 DNA reads as TGTGCCAGCAGCGTAGGGGGACTAGCGGTGGATACGCAGTATTTT.

This rearrangement joins TRBV20-1 to TRBJ2-1; 14 nucleotides line up with TRBD2. Matching the DNA end better, TRBJ2-7 makes the J call doubtful. CDR3 size: 14 residues. From germline, CDR1 is DFQATT and CDR2 SNEGSKA (reference sequence). Written as DNA, the CDR3 is TGCAGTGCAATCGGGACTAGCGGGAGAAATGAGCAGTACTTC. This sequence encodes CSAIGTSGRNEQYF.

This chain joins TRBV2 and TRBJ1-6, with D hard to call. The CDR3 spans 15 residues. Trimming took off 5 bases at V and 0 bases at J, with 8 bases between the two ends. Germline CDR1 is SNHLY and CDR2 is FYNNEI. CDR3 DNA: TGTGCCAGCAGTCCCCTTATCTCCTATAATTCACCCCTCCACTTT. This gives the protein CASSPLISYNSPLHF.

In this sample, this clonotype turned up a few times. This chain connects TRBV5-1 to TRBJ2-1; no clear D gene. Trimming pared 2 bases from V and 3 bases from J, leaving 12 bases between. This CDR3 region has 15 residues. The germline V gene encodes CDR1 SGHRS and CDR2 YFSETQ. This CDR3 reads CASSFSRSLYNEQFF. The CDR3 DNA reads TGCGCCAGCAGCTTTAGCAGGAGCCTCTACAATGAGCAGTTCTTC.

The chain is built from TRBV28 and TRBJ2-2, with 12 nucleotides matching TRBD2. After removal of 1 base from V and 2 bases from J, the junction contained 8 bases not matched to a gene. CDR3 length equals 19 residues. Germline assignment: CDR1 MDHEN and CDR2 SYDVKM. The CDR3 loop reads CASSLLDLAGGPNTGELFF. CDR3 bases: TGTGCCAGCAGTTTATTAGATCTAGCGGGAGGGCCCAACACCGGGGAGCTGTTTTTT.

A word on this clonotype: A far larger clone is only one base removed, so a read error is likely. J is TRBJ2-7 and V is TRBV28; tentative D call: TRBD1 (5 bases). The CDR3 is 12 residues long. CDR1 MDHEN and CDR2 SYDVKM come from the germline V gene. CDR3 DNA sequence: TGTGCCGGCAGTTTAAAGGGGTACGAGCAGTACTTC. This translates into CAGSLKGYEQYF.

The gene calls are TRBV2 and TRBJ2-4, with TRBD2 matching over 7 bases. Germline CDR1 and CDR2: SNHLY and FYNNEI. The junction had 16 bases not matched to a gene; V was cut back by 8 bases and J by 15 bases. CDR3 length equals 13 residues. Here the CDR3 DNA reads TGTGCCAGCTCATCCTCTAGCGGAGCGAGTCGGTACTTC. This sequence encodes CASSSSSGASRYF. Filled out from reference TRBV2 and TRBJ2-4, the complete variable domain reads EPEVTQTPSHQVTQMGQEVILRCVPISNHLYFYWYRQILGQKVEFLVSFYNNEISEKSEIFDDQFSVERPDGSNFTLKIRSTKLEDSAMYFCASSSSSGASRYFGAGTRLSVL.

A few counts support this clonotype. The chain combines TRBV20-1 with TRBJ2-1; D uncertain. Germline CDR1 reads DFQATT; CDR2 reads SNEGSKA (reference sequence). This CDR3 contains 15 residues. Trimming cost V 5 bases and J 3 bases, with 17 bases left between them. CDR3 in amino acids: CSADANEVVYNEQFF. CDR3 nucleotide sequence: TGCAGTGCTGACGCAAATGAGGTGGTCTACAATGAGCAGTTCTTC.

This clonotype was seen only a few times. The rearrangement joins TRBV4-1 to TRBJ2-2; no clear D. Trimming took 1 base from V and 8 from J, leaving 14 bases between them. Germline V gene sequence: CDR1 MGHRA, CDR2 YSYEKL. The CDR3 runs to 15 residues. The CDR3, as DNA: TGCGCCAGCAGCCAAGTTGACTTAACACCGGGGGAGCTGTTTTTT. Translation gives CASSQVDLTPGELFF.

This clonotype was observed a handful of times. The chain is built from TRBV4-1 and TRBJ2-3; TRBD2 matches 14 bases. CDR3 length equals 19 residues. V dropped 2 bases and J dropped 0; count of bases not matched to a gene: 7. Germline V gives CDR1 MGHRA, CDR2 YSYEKL. CDR3 nucleotide sequence: TGCGCCAGCAGCCAACTGGGACTAGCGGGGGCCTTTAGCACAGATACGCAGTATTTT. As protein: CASSQLGLAGAFSTDTQYF.

CDR3 loop: CASSPGTGGPNYGYTF. The CDR3 bases are TGCGCCAGCAGCCCCGGGACAGGGGGCCCTAACTATGGCTACACCTTC. This sequence joins TRBV5-1 and TRBJ1-2; 12 nucleotides agree with TRBD1. The V gene end was trimmed by 4 bases and the J gene end by 0 bases; junction bases not matched to a gene: 4. This CDR3 is 16 amino acids long. The germline V gene encodes CDR1 SGHRS and CDR2 YFSETQ.

The J gene is TRBJ1-5, the V gene TRBV20-1, with 7 bases matching TRBD1. The V and J ends lost 6 bases and 8 bases, in that order; junction bases with no gene match: 10. CDR3 length: 13 residues. Germline lookup yields CDR1 DFQATT and CDR2 SNEGSKA (reference sequence). CDR3 protein: CSATRQGMEPQHF. As DNA, the CDR3 is TGCAGTGCGACCAGACAGGGTATGGAGCCCCAGCATTTT.

This clonotype was detected a few times. This sequence joins TRBV7-2 and TRBJ1-2; TRBD1 agrees at 7 bases. Per germline, CDR1 SGHTA and CDR2 FQGNSA. V dropped 5 bases and J dropped 8; count of bases not matched to a gene: 8. The CDR3 is made up of 13 amino acids. The CDR3 region is CASSGQTGRGYTF. The DNA for the CDR3 is TGTGCCAGCAGCGGTCAGACAGGGCGCGGCTACACCTTC.

This clonotype came up once. CDR3 sequence: CASSYSPAGYNEKLFF. The CDR3 DNA sequence: TGTGCCAGCAGTTACAGTCCGGCCGGTTATAATGAAAAACTGTTTTTT. The chain couples TRBV6-6 to TRBJ1-4, with no clear D. Trimming shortened V by 2 bases and J by 4 bases, and 14 bases separated the two germline ends. CDR3 length equals 16 residues. CDR1 is MNHNY, CDR2 SVGAGI, per germline (reference sequence).

V gene TRBV10-2 combines with J gene TRBJ1-1; 8 bases map to TRBD1. CDR3 size: 19 residues. Losses at the gene ends were 3 bases for V and 0 bases for J; bases not matched to a gene: 15. Per germline, CDR1 WSHSY and CDR2 SAAADI. CDR3 sequence (DNA): TGCGCCAGCAGTGAAAGAGGTAGTGGACAGGGCTTTATGAACACTGAAGCTTTCTTT. It specifies CASSERGSGQGFMNTEAFF.

The chain has TRBV9 and TRBJ2-7, with D perhaps given as TRBD1 or TRBD2 (6 bases each). From germline, CDR1 is SGDLS and CDR2 YYNGEE. The ends were cut back, 0 bases at V and 3 bases at J, with 13 bases in the middle. There are 15 residues in the CDR3. CDR3 protein: CASSVGGAKGYEQYF. The CDR3 DNA reads TGTGCCAGCAGCGTAGGGGGGGCTAAAGGCTACGAGCAGTACTTC.